What follows is one T cell receptor (beta chain) and its context. This record belongs to a study of blood T cell repertoires in COVID-19. Turning to the study itself: Sources were T cells, B-cell-depleted T cells, or PBMCs; the material itself was cDNA or gDNA.

Per the original methods: Nucleated cell counts were estimated from reference gene primer amplification. Using immunoSEQ multiplex PCR, the repertoire was profiled, and TCRdb retains in-frame clones only, with some absent. V, J and clone size are taken as reported in that table, and D and trimming were inferred from the DNA itself. Of 380,000 or so clones listed, 88% are singletons. Adults between about 18 and 95 years of age took part from more than 20 US areas. Which cohort a participant joined came from the clinical history participants gave. The source is a woman between 40 and 55 years old with acute COVID-19. Sequenced material: PBMCs or T cells enriched from blood (not recorded which).

In nucleotides, the CDR3 is TGTGCCAGTAGTACGGCCCTAGGGGATGAAAAACTGTTTTTT. This encodes CASSTALGDEKLFF. The chain has TRBV19 and TRBJ1-4; maybe TRBD1 (5 bases). Germline CDR1 and CDR2: LNHDA and SQIVND (reference sequence). The ends were cut back, 4 bases at V and 6 bases at J, with 12 bases in the middle. The CDR3 is 14 amino acids.